The T cell receptor beta chain described here comes from a study of T-cell reconstitution after alpha-beta-depleted transplantation in children. The CDR3 has 17 amino acids. V gave up 7 bases and J gave up 8 bases; unmatched junction bases: 13. During its preparation, the TCRbeta library received unique molecular identifiers. TCRdb passed the PCR reads through MiXCR, listing each CDR3 protein once. The sample lists 600,000 to 700,000 distinct CDR3 sequences, 16% occurring once. This rearrangement joins TRBV12-3 or TRBV12-4 to TRBJ2-2, with TRBD2 identical over 13 bases. The source material was PBMCs from the stem cell graft donor, sampled from the stem cell graft. The clonotype was recovered from a human donor who donated a stem cell graft to a child with acute myeloid leukemia. The CDR3 DNA reads as TGTGCCAGCACCCCCCCGGGACTAGCGGGGTTGAGTGGGGAGCTGTTTTTT. Translated, it gives CASTPPGLAGLSGELFF.